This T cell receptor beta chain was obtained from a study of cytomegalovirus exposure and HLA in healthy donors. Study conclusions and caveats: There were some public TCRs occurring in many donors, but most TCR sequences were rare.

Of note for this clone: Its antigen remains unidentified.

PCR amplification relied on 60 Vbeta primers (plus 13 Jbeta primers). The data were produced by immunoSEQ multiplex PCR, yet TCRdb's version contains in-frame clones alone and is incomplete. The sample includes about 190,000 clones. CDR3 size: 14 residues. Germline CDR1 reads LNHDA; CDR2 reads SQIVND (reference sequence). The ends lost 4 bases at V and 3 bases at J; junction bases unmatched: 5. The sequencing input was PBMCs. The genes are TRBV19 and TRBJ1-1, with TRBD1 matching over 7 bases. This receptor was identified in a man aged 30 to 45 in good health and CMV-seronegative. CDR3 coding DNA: TGTGCCAGTAGTAAGGGACAGACTGACACTGAAGCTTTCTTT. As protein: CASSKGQTDTEAFF. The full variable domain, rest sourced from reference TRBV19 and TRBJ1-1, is DGGITQSPKYLFRKEGQNVTLSCEQNLNHDAMYWYRQDPGQGLRLIYYSQIVNDFQKGDIAEGYSVSREKKESFPLTVTSAQKNPTAFYLCASSKGQTDTEAFFGQGTRLTVV.